The clone carrying this T cell receptor beta chain was seen many times. Antigen: not known. This CDR3 contains 13 residues. The germline V gene has CDR1 SQVTM and CDR2 ANQGSEA. V was shortened by 6 bases and J by 1 base, with 13 bases between the two germline ends. With 10-nucleotide random UMIs included, cDNA was synthesized by 5'RACE. From the 5' RACE reads, TCRdb called clonotypes with MiXCR, one entry per CDR3 protein. The sample records some 41,000 distinct CDR3 sequences, approximately 14% being singletons. The sample originates from a study of neurological immune-mediated disorders. Study-wide points: While HTLV-1-associated myelopathy showed the greatest TCR clonal expansion, multiple sclerosis showed the least, falling below healthy controls.

The chain uses TRBV29-1 and TRBJ2-7; weak D call: TRBD2 (7 bases). This receptor was identified in a woman aged 60 to 75 with HTLV-1-associated myelopathy (HAM/TSP). Material for sequencing was CD4+ T cells from blood. CDR3 sequence reads: CSVVQGGSYEQYF. The CDR3 DNA reads as TGCAGCGTGGTACAGGGAGGGTCCTACGAGCAGTACTTC.